This T cell receptor (beta chain) originates from a study of cytomegalovirus exposure and HLA in healthy donors. V was clipped by 1 base and J by 2 bases; unmatched bases: 7. The CDR3 spans 16 residues. Germline values: CDR1 MGHRA, CDR2 YSYEKL. The PCR made use of 60 Vbeta and 13 Jbeta primers. Libraries were prepared by immunoSEQ multiplex PCR; TCRdb keeps only in-frame clonotypes and omits some of them. The sample has around 90,000 clones, about 89% seen once. This TCR was sampled from a man between 25 and 39 years old in good health and CMV-seropositive. V usage is TRBV4-1 and J usage is TRBJ2-7, with 8 bases matching TRBD2. Sequencing used PBMCs. The CDR3 is CASSQALTSVAYEQYF. The CDR3 nucleotides are TGCGCCAGCAGCCAAGCTCTGACTAGCGTGGCCTACGAGCAGTACTTC.